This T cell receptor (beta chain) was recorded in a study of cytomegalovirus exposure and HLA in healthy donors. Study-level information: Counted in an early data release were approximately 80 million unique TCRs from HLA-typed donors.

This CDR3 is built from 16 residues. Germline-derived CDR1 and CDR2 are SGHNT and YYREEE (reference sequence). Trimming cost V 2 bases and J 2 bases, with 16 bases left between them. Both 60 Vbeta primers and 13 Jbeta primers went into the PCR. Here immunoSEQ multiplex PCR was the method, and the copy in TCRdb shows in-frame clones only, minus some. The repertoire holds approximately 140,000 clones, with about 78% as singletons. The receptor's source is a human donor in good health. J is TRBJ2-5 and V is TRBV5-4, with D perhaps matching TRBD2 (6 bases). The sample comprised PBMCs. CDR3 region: CASSLKRGAGQETQYF. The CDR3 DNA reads TGTGCCAGCAGCTTAAAGAGGGGTGCGGGACAAGAGACCCAGTACTTC.